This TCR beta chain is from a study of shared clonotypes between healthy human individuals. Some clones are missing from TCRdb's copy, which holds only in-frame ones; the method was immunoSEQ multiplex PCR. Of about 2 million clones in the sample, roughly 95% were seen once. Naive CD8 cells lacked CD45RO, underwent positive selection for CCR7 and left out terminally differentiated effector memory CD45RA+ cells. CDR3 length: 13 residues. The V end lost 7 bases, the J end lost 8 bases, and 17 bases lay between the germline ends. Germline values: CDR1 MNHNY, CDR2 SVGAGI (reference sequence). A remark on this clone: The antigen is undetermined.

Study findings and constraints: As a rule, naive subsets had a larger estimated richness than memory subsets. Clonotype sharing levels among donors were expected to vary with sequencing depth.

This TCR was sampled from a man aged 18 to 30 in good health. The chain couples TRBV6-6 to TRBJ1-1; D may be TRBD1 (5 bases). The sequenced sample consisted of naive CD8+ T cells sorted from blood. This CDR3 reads CASTGTPHEEAFF. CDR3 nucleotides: TGTGCCAGCACTGGGACCCCCCACGAGGAAGCTTTCTTT.